A single sample gave rise to the 27 T cell receptor beta chains below, sequenced in a study of tumor and adjacent non-tumor tissue in lung cancer. Three rounds of nested PCR, following a modified ARM-PCR protocol, produced the TCRbeta library. TCRdb itself ran the multiplex PCR reads through MiXCR, one entry per CDR3 protein. The sample comprises about 120,000 distinct CDR3 sequences, approximately 87% of which are singletons, and approximately 22% rests with the top ten. This sample's RNA came from whole unsorted tissue. Source material: lung tumor tissue. Source of these receptors: a man between 65 and 85 years old with non-small cell lung cancer.

Comment on this clonotype: The conserved final phenylalanine or tryptophan is absent from the CDR3, which likely points to a read error. The chain has TRBV29-1 and TRBJ1-6; TRBD1 might be the D (6 bases). From germline, CDR1 is SQVTM and CDR2 ANQGSEA. Between the trimmed V and J ends, which lost 6 bases and 7 bases, there was a span of 13 bases. This CDR3 has 13 amino acids. The CDR3 here is CSVTGTCNSPLHL. In DNA, the CDR3 is TGCAGCGTAACTGGGACATGCAATTCACCCCTCCACCTT.

Remarks on this clonotype: The conserved phenylalanine or tryptophan is not found at the CDR3 terminus, so this likely reflects a read error. V gene TRBV11-2 combines with J gene TRBJ2-1; D is possibly TRBD1 (6 bases). The CDR3 runs 15 residues. Trimming pared 6 bases from V and 7 bases from J, leaving 19 bases between. Germline CDR1 SGHAT, CDR2 FQNNGV. CDR3 DNA sequence: TGTGCCAGCAGTATACAGGGACAACCATATAATGAGCAGTTCTTA. It encodes CASSIQGQPYNEQFL.

Notes on this clonotype: Because it lacks the conserved phenylalanine or tryptophan at the end, this CDR3 is likely a read error. V is TRBV11-2 and J is TRBJ2-3; D not certain. This CDR3 region has 14 residues. V was shortened by 6 bases and J by 4 bases, with 14 bases between the two germline ends. Germline V gene data show CDR1 as SGHAT and CDR2 as FQNNGV. The CDR3 DNA follows: TGTGCCAGCAGGGGTAGACGTGAGTCAGATACGCAGTATTTG. Residues: CASRGRRESDTQYL.

A few counts support this clonotype. The chain is built from TRBV5-4 and TRBJ2-5; TRBD2 is a possible D gene (6 bases). The CDR3 loop spans 15 amino acids. Germline V lookup: CDR1 SGHNT, CDR2 YYREEE (reference sequence). V was trimmed by 0 bases and J by 5 bases, leaving 14 bases between them. CDR3 sequence reads: CASSLAGVVRETQYF. The DNA for the CDR3 is TGTGCCAGCAGCTTGGCGGGGGTTGTTAGGGAGACCCAGTACTTC.

On this clonotype itself: Relative to the germline gene, one junction end is altered; a read error may explain this. J is TRBJ2-1 and V is TRBV11-3, with D possibly matching TRBD2 (7 bases). Germline lookup yields CDR1 SGHNT and CDR2 YENEEA. This CDR3 comprises 16 residues. The CDR3 reads CANSLDPTGGRGEQSF. The CDR3 DNA is TGTGCCAACAGCTTAGATCCCACGGGGGGCAGGGGTGAGCAGTCATTC.

This chain joins TRBV29-1 and TRBJ2-1, with TRBD2 matching 7 bases. The CDR3 is 14 residues long. V trimming: 3 bases; J trimming: 7 bases; junction bases outside the gene matches: 9. Germline V lookup: CDR1 SQVTM, CDR2 ANQGSEA. CDR3 nucleotide sequence: TGCAGCGTTGACGGATCGCGGGAGTGGAATGAGCAGTTCTTC. This sequence encodes CSVDGSREWNEQFF.

The J gene is TRBJ2-5, the V gene TRBV28; weak D call: TRBD2 (5 bases). This CDR3 contains 15 residues. CDR1 MDHEN and CDR2 SYDVKM come from the germline V gene. The ends were cut back, 6 bases at V and 7 bases at J, with 21 bases in the middle. The CDR3 sequence is CASSTRRATGGTQYF. Written as DNA, the CDR3 is TGTGCCAGCAGCACAAGGCGGGCAACGGGTGGGACCCAGTACTTC.

The J gene is TRBJ2-7, the V gene TRBV6-2 or TRBV6-3, with D possibly matching TRBD2 (6 bases). V lost 7 bases to trimming and J lost 7 bases, with 26 bases between them. Per the germline V gene, CDR1 is MNHEY and CDR2 is SVGEGT. This CDR3 comprises 16 residues. The CDR3 reads CASTDDSNGRHYEQYF. CDR3 nucleotides: TGTGCCAGCACCGACGACAGTAACGGGAGACACTATGAGCAGTACTTC.

The J gene is TRBJ2-7, the V gene TRBV11-3, with a weak D call TRBD1 (5 bases). CDR1 and CDR2 (germline): SGHNT, YENEEA. V lost 7 bases and J 7 bases, leaving 20 bases between the germline ends. The CDR3 spans 14 residues. CDR3 DNA sequence: TGTGCCAGCAACTTGAACAGGACGCTAGGAGAGCAGTACTTC. Its protein product is CASNLNRTLGEQYF.

In regard to this clonotype: The CDR3 ends on some other residue instead of the conserved phenylalanine or tryptophan, so this is likely a read error. Because the CDR3's place on the DNA is in doubt, the DNA is left out and the CDR3 is given as listed by TCRdb. The chain has TRBV10-2 and TRBJ2-1; the D segment call TRBD1 is taken from the table without a DNA check. From its first to its last residue, the CDR3 has 15 amino acids. Germline V gene data show CDR1 as WSHSY and CDR2 as SAAADI. The CDR3 reads CASRSPGPSSHEKLS.

This clonotype was seen a single time. The CDR3 carries no conserved terminal phenylalanine or tryptophan, so it likely arises from a read error. The chain recombines TRBV7-9 with TRBJ2-3; D not resolved. The CDR3 totals 16 residues. Germline V gene sequence: CDR1 SEHNR, CDR2 FQNEAQ (reference sequence). The CDR3 region is CVSSLALSSSTDTQYL. The DNA for the CDR3 is TGTGTCAGCAGCTTAGCCTTAAGCTCTAGCACAGATACGCAGTATCTT.

This chain uses TRBV11-2 with TRBJ2-1; D unresolved. Germline CDR1 and CDR2: SGHAT and FQNNGV. The CDR3 spans 13 residues. The V end was cut by 5 bases, the J end by 8 bases, with 13 bases between. CDR3 sequence: CASSTFDWDEQFF. The CDR3, as DNA: TGTGCCAGCAGCACTTTCGACTGGGATGAGCAGTTCTTC.

As concerns this clonotype: Likely a read error: the CDR3 ends without its conserved phenylalanine or tryptophan. V is TRBV6-1 and J is TRBJ1-5; no clear D. Germline V CDR1 and CDR2: MNHNS, SASEGT. The CDR3 has 14 amino acids. DNA for the CDR3: TGTGCCAGCAGTGCGGACGGGAGCAATCAGCCTCAGCATTAT. Its protein is CASSADGSNQPQHY.

The chain is built from TRBV4-2 and TRBJ1-1; tentatively, D is TRBD1 (6 bases). CDR3 length equals 18 residues. The germline CDR1 and CDR2 sequences are LGHNA and YNFKEQ. V lost 0 bases, J lost 1 base, and 18 bases lay in between. The CDR3 sequence is CASSQDRGAGARNTEAFF. The CDR3 nucleotides read TGTGCCAGCAGCCAAGATCGTGGGGCAGGGGCCCGGAACACTGAAGCTTTCTTT.

The V call is TRBV6-2 or TRBV6-3, the J call TRBJ2-3, with D perhaps TRBD1 (5 bases). CDR3 length equals 17 residues. Per germline, CDR1 MNHEY and CDR2 SVGEGT. Trimming shortened V by 6 bases and J by 6 bases, and 25 bases separated the two germline ends. CDR3 DNA sequence: TGTGCCAGCAGGTATCCGATGACAGTAGGTCACCAGGATACGCAGTATTTT. This codes for CASRYPMTVGHQDTQYF.

With regard to this clonotype: One junction end disagrees with the germline gene, perhaps due to a read error. This sequence joins TRBV6-5 and TRBJ2-3; TRBD1 is a possible D gene (6 bases). The germline V gene has CDR1 MNHEY and CDR2 SVGAGI. This CDR3 is built from 13 residues. The CDR3 loop reads CACSLNREDTQYF. In DNA form, the CDR3 reads TGTGCCTGCAGCCTCAACAGGGAGGATACGCAGTATTTT.

With respect to this clonotype: This CDR3 fails to terminate in the conserved phenylalanine or tryptophan, so it likely reflects a read error. This chain joins TRBV11-2 and TRBJ2-7; TRBD1 might be the D (6 bases). Germline CDR1 SGHAT, CDR2 FQNNGV. This CDR3 contains 15 residues. CDR3 protein: CASSPYFGTTYEQYL. For the CDR3, the DNA is TGTGCCAGCAGCCCGTACTTCGGGACAACCTATGAGCAGTACCTC.

The rearrangement links TRBV12-5 to TRBJ2-5; 12 bases fit TRBD2. J lost 5 bases, V lost 6 bases, and 10 bases had no gene match. CDR1 and CDR2 from the germline V gene are LGHNT and FRNRAP. The CDR3 has 16 residues. The DNA of the CDR3 is TGTGCTAGTGGCCAAGGACTAGCGGGGAGGCAGGAGACCCAGTACTTC. Amino acids: CASGQGLAGRQETQYF.

Note on this clonotype: The junction departs from the called germline gene at one end, perhaps through a read error. The CDR3 DNA reads as TGCTCCAGCAGTCAAGCGGGACAGCCCTACGAGCAGTACTTC. Its translation is CSSSQAGQPYEQYF. J is TRBJ2-7 and V is TRBV4-1, with D perhaps being TRBD1 or TRBD2 (7 bases each). In germline, CDR1 is MGHRA, CDR2 YSYEKL. The CDR3 contains 14 residues.

This clonotype has only a few counts. Its ends do not fully match the called genes, so a read error is possible. V and J are TRBV29-1 and TRBJ1-2, with unresolved D. Germline CDR1 is SQVTM and CDR2 is ANQGSEA. The CDR3 length is 13 residues. In DNA, the CDR3 is TGCAACGTTCTTCAGACGGGAGCCTACGGCTACACCTTC. Translated, it gives CNVLQTGAYGYTF.

This clonotype showed up just once. The J gene is TRBJ1-2, the V gene TRBV6-5; TRBD1 might be the D (5 bases). From germline, CDR1 is MNHEY and CDR2 SVGAGI. The CDR3 covers 15 residues. Trimming shortened V by 2 bases and J by 4 bases, and 14 bases separated the two germline ends. Written as DNA, the CDR3 is TGTGCCAGCAGTTACCAGACAGAGGGGCCCTATGGCTACACCTTC. The encoded protein is CASSYQTEGPYGYTF.

A word on this clonotype: The final CDR3 position lacks the conserved phenylalanine or tryptophan, pointing to a likely read error. Because the CDR3's place on the DNA is in doubt, the DNA is left out and the CDR3 is given as listed by TCRdb. This chain links TRBV5-1 with TRBJ1-1; the table names TRBD1, a call not compared with the DNA. Germline-derived CDR1 and CDR2 are SGHRS and YFSETQ. The CDR3 is 16 residues long, counting both termini. CDR3: CASSQATGGMNTEAVY.

As regards this clonotype: One junction end disagrees with the germline gene, perhaps due to a read error. The V and J genes are TRBV7-8 and TRBJ1-6; D call uncertain. This CDR3 is 13 amino acids long. Germline CDR1 SGHVS, CDR2 FQNEAQ. In nucleotides, the CDR3 is TGTACCAGTAGCCTATTGAAGGGTTCACCCCTCCACTTT. Translating it yields CTSSLLKGSPLHF.

The gene calls are TRBV12-3 or TRBV12-4 and TRBJ2-1, with 14 bases fitting TRBD2. CDR3 length: 19 residues. The junction had 11 bases not matched to a gene; V was cut back by 4 bases and J by 3 bases. DNA for the CDR3: TGTGCCAGCAGTTACCGTGGGAGACTAGCGGGAGGGTTCTACAATGAGCAGTTCTTC. It translates to CASSYRGRLAGGFYNEQFF.

The chain is built from TRBV7-8 and TRBJ2-3; a weak D match, TRBD2 (6 bases). The V gene lost 2 bases and the J gene lost 3 bases, with 18 bases spanning the gap. Germline loops: CDR1 SGHVS, CDR2 FQNEAQ. The CDR3 runs to 17 residues. The CDR3 here is CASSLLVGGISTDTQYF. The CDR3 bases are TGTGCCAGCAGCTTATTGGTTGGGGGGATTAGTACAGATACGCAGTATTTT.

On this clonotype: Being one base from a much bigger clone, this may be a read error. The rearrangement uses TRBV20-1 and TRBJ2-4; possible D gene TRBD1, 5 bases. The germline V gene has CDR1 DFQATT and CDR2 SNEGSKA (reference sequence). V lost 7 bases and J lost 0, with 28 bases in between. CDR3 length: 19 residues. The CDR3 reads CSVLAIQERNLLAKNIQYF. CDR3 nucleotide sequence: TGCAGTGTCCTGGCCATACAGGAACGGAATTTACTAGCCAAAAACATTCAGTACTTC.

A note on this clonotype: Compared with germline, one end of the junction differs, possibly owing to a read error. The chain links TRBV6-5 to TRBJ2-3; possibly TRBD1 or TRBD2 for D (5 bases each). This CDR3 region has 13 residues. Germline V CDR1 and CDR2: MNHEY, SVGAGI. The DNA of the CDR3 is TGTGTCAGCAGAAGGGACGGTACAGATACGCGGTATTTT. It translates to CVSRRDGTDTRYF.